This TCR beta chain was recovered during a study of cytomegalovirus exposure and HLA in healthy donors. This clone was picked up a small number of times. Its target is not known. The PCR had 60 Vbeta and 13 Jbeta primers. Some clones are missing from TCRdb's copy, which holds only in-frame ones; the method was immunoSEQ multiplex PCR. The sample records approximately 170,000 clones, around 85% being singletons. The CDR3 covers 16 residues. The germline gives CDR1 MDHEN, CDR2 SYDVKM. V shed 10 bases and J shed 0 bases, with 22 bases lying between them. Study observations and caveats: The classifier reportedly diagnosed cytomegalovirus status with high sensitivity and specificity. A later analysis showed HLA-associated TCR beta chains outstripping equally common others in clonal expansion.

The TCR sequence derives from a boy aged 2 to 9 in good health and CMV-seronegative. Sequencing input: PBMCs. The rearrangement uses TRBV28 and TRBJ2-7, with D unresolved. The CDR3 coding sequence is TGTGCCACCTCCCTAGAGTCAGCCCCGAGCTCCTACGAGCAGTACTTC. Its protein is CATSLESAPSSYEQYF.